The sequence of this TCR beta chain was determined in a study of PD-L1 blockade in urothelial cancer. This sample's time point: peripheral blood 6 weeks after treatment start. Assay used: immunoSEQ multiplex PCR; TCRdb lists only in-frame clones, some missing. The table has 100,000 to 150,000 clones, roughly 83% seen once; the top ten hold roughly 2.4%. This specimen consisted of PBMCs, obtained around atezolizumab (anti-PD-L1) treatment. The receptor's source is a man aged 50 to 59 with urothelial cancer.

In nucleotides, the CDR3 is TGTGCCAGCAGCTTATTAGGGGTCACCGGGGAGCTGTTTTTT. Protein product: CASSLLGVTGELFF. This chain links TRBV11-3 with TRBJ2-2; D is possibly TRBD1 (5 bases). The CDR3 runs 14 residues. V was trimmed by 2 bases and J by 4 bases, leaving 8 bases between them. Per the germline V gene, CDR1 is SGHNT and CDR2 is YENEEA.